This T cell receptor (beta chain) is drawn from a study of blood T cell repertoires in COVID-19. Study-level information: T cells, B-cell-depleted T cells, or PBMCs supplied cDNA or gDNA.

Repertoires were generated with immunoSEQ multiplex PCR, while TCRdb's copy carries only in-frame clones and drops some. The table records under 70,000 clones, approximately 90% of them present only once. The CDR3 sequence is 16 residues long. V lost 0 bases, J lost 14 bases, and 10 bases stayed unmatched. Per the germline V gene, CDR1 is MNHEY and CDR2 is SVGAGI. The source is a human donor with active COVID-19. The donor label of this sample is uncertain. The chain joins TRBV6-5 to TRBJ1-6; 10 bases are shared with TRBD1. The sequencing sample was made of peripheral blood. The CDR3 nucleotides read TGTGCCAGCAGTTACTCGAAAGGGACAGGGGCACTGGCCCTCCACTTT. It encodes CASSYSKGTGALALHF.